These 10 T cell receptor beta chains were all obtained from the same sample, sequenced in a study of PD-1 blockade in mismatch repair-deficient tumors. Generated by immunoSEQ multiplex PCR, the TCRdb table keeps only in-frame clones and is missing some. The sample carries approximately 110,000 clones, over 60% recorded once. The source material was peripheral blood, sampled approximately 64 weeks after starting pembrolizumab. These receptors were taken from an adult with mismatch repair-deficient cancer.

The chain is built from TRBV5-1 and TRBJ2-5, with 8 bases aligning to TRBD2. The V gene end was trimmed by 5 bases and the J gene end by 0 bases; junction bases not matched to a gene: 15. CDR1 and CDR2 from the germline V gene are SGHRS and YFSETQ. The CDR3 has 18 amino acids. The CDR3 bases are TGCGCCAGCAGTGTAGGACTAGCCGGCCGACGTTACCAAGAGACCCAGTACTTC. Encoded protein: CASSVGLAGRRYQETQYF.

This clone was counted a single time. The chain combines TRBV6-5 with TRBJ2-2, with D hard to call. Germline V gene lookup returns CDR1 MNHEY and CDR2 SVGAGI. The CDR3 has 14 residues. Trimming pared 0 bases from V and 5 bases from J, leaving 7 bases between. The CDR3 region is CASSYSEGTGELFF. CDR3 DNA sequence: TGTGCCAGCAGTTACTCGGAAGGAACCGGGGAGCTGTTTTTT.

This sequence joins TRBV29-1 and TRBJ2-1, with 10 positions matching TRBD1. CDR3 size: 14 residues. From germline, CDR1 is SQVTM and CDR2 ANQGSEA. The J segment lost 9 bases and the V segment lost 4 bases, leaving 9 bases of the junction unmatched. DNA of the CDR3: TGCAGCGTTGGGGGGACAGGGGCAGCGGGTGAGCAGTTCTTC. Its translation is CSVGGTGAAGEQFF.

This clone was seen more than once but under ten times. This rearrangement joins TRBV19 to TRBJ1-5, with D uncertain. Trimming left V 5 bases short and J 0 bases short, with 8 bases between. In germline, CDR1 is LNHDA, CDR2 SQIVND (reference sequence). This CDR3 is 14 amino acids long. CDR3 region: CASSPQISNQPQHF. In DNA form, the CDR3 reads TGTGCCAGTAGTCCACAGATTAGCAATCAGCCCCAGCATTTT.

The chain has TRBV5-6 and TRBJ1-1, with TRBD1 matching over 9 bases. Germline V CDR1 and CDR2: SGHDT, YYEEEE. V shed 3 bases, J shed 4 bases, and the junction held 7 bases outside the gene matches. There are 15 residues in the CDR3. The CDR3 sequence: CASSSGQGVFTEAFF. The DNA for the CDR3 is TGTGCCAGCAGCTCGGGACAGGGAGTGTTCACTGAAGCTTTCTTT.

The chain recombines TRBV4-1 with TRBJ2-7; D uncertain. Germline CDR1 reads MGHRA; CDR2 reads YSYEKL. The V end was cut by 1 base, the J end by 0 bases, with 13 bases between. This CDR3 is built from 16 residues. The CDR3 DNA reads TGCGCCAGCAGCCAAGGACTCCTCGGCAGCTCCTACGAGCAGTACTTC. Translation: CASSQGLLGSSYEQYF.

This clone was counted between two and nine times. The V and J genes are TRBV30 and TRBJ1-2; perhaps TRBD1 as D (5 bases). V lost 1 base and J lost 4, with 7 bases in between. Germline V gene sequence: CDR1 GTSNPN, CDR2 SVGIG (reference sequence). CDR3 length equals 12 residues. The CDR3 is CAWSGGAYGYTF. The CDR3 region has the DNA TGTGCCTGGAGTGGAGGGGCCTATGGCTACACCTTC.

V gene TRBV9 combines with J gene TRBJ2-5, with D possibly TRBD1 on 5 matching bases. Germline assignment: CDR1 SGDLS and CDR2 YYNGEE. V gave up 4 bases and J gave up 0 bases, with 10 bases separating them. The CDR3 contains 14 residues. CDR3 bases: TGTGCCAGCAGCAAGACAGCTTACCAAGAGACCCAGTACTTC. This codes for CASSKTAYQETQYF.

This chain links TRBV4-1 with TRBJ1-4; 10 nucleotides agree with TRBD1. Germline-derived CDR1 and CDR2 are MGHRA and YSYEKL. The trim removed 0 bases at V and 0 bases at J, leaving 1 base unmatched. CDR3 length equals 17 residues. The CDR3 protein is CASSQETGGATNEKLFF. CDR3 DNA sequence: TGCGCCAGCAGCCAAGAGACAGGGGGCGCAACTAATGAAAAACTGTTTTTT.

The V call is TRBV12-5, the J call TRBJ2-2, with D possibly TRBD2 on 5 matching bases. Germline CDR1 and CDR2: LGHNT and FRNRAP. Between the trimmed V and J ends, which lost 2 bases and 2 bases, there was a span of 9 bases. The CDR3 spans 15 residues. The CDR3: CASGLTGKNTGELFF. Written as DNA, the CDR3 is TGTGCTAGTGGTTTGACCGGGAAAAACACCGGGGAGCTGTTTTTT.